This passage covers 30 T cell receptor beta chains from one sample sequenced in a study of human T cells and chemical hapten exposure. TCRdb passed the RACE reads through MiXCR, listing each CDR3 protein once. The sample consists of 130,000 or so distinct CDR3 sequences, approximately 8.3% of them appearing once. Noted time point: healthy volunteer bleed at 2 weeks. Before extraction, the whole blood was not fractionated, and total RNA was taken from it. What was sequenced was whole blood. The source of these receptors is a male donor in good health. Some clones in this sample may be carry-over from other donors' samples.

As DNA, the CDR3 is TGTGCCAGCAGCCGGGGGGATTCGGGCTACGAGCAGTACTTC. This codes for CASSRGDSGYEQYF. The V gene is TRBV9, the J gene TRBJ2-7, with TRBD2 matching 7 bases. J was trimmed by 3 bases and V by 4 bases; bases with no gene match: 7. CDR3 length: 14 residues. Germline CDR1 and CDR2: SGDLS and YYNGEE.

Ten or more counts support this clonotype. The CDR3 sequence: CAITPGTSGALTDTQYF. For the CDR3, the DNA is TGTGCCATAACTCCCGGGACTAGCGGGGCCCTCACAGATACGCAGTATTTT. The rearrangement joins TRBV10-3 to TRBJ2-3, with 13 bases identical to TRBD2. The ends lost 9 bases at V and 2 bases at J; junction bases unmatched: 11. This CDR3 is built from 17 residues. Per germline, CDR1 ENHRY and CDR2 SYGVKD.

There are many counts of this clonotype. This chain joins TRBV7-2 and TRBJ1-4; D unclear. The CDR3 totals 15 residues. V lost 5 bases to trimming and J lost 0 bases, with 10 bases between them. Germline V gives CDR1 SGHTA, CDR2 FQGNSA. The CDR3 DNA sequence: TGTGCCAGCAGCCCGAGTCAAGCAACTAATGAAAAACTGTTTTTT. Residues: CASSPSQATNEKLFF.

J is TRBJ2-2 and V is TRBV7-2, with TRBD2 identical over 10 bases. Looked up from germline, CDR1 is SGHTA and CDR2 is FQGNSA. The trim removed 5 bases at V and 6 bases at J, leaving 9 bases unmatched. This CDR3 spans 16 amino acids. The CDR3 sequence: CASSLRASGSAGELFF. CDR3 sequence (DNA): TGTGCCAGCAGCCTAAGAGCTAGCGGGAGTGCCGGGGAGCTGTTTTTT.

A few counts support this clonotype. The CDR3 is CASSLTRTGGHEQYF. The CDR3 nucleotides read TGTGCCAGCAGCTTGACCCGGACAGGGGGCCACGAGCAGTACTTC. The chain links TRBV7-2 to TRBJ2-7; 11 bases are a match to TRBD1. The V gene end was trimmed by 3 bases and the J gene end by 5 bases; junction bases not matched to a gene: 6. The CDR3 consists of 15 residues. The V gene's germline CDR1 is SGHTA and CDR2 FQGNSA.

Only a few counts were recorded for this clonotype. This chain connects TRBV5-1 to TRBJ1-1, with D perhaps matching TRBD1 (5 bases). The V end was cut by 0 bases, the J end by 2 bases, with 20 bases between. The CDR3 is 18 amino acids. Germline CDR1 SGHRS, CDR2 YFSETQ. The DNA for the CDR3 is TGCGCCAGCAGCTTGGCCCTGGGTACAGGCGGAGGTAACACTGAAGCTTTCTTT. This encodes CASSLALGTGGGNTEAFF.

The genes are TRBV18 and TRBJ2-7; tentatively, D is TRBD2 (5 bases). Trimming stripped 5 bases from V and 2 bases from J, with 10 bases between. The CDR3 runs to 13 residues. Germline loops: CDR1 KGHSH, CDR2 LQKENI. CDR3: CASSSPGTYEQYF. The CDR3 DNA is TGTGCCAGCTCAAGCCCGGGAACCTACGAGCAGTACTTC.

This clonotype was found a few times. The chain links TRBV6-2 or TRBV6-3 to TRBJ1-3, with unresolved D. CDR1 and CDR2 (germline): MNHEY, SVGEGT. Trimming left V 0 bases short and J 0 bases short, with 6 bases between. The CDR3 length is 15 residues. The CDR3 is CASSYSPVSGNTIYF. The CDR3 DNA reads as TGTGCCAGCAGTTACTCGCCGGTCTCTGGAAACACCATATATTTT.

In this sample, this clonotype turned up many times. The J gene is TRBJ1-1, the V gene TRBV19, with D possibly TRBD1 on 5 matching bases. The V end lost 6 bases, the J end lost 1 base, and 6 bases lay between the germline ends. CDR1 and CDR2 from the germline V gene are LNHDA and SQIVND (reference sequence). The CDR3 has 12 residues. The CDR3, as DNA: TGTGCCAGTAGCACAGGGAACACTGAAGCTTTCTTT. Amino acid sequence: CASSTGNTEAFF.

This chain connects TRBV29-1 to TRBJ2-7, with 7 bases aligning to TRBD2. CDR1 SQVTM and CDR2 ANQGSEA come from the germline V gene. The ends lost 5 bases at V and 0 bases at J; junction bases unmatched: 4. The CDR3 length is 13 residues. The CDR3: CSVRGGSSYEQYF. Here the CDR3 DNA reads TGCAGCGTTCGGGGCGGGAGCTCCTACGAGCAGTACTTC.

The chain couples TRBV6-5 to TRBJ2-6; weak D call: TRBD2 (5 bases). Germline loops: CDR1 MNHEY, CDR2 SVGAGI. V lost 0 bases and J lost 3, with 12 bases in between. This CDR3 is 17 amino acids long. DNA for the CDR3: TGTGCCAGCAGTTACTCGATTGAGGGTGTTGGGGCCAACGTCCTGACTTTC. Amino acid sequence: CASSYSIEGVGANVLTF.

The chain has TRBV20-1 and TRBJ2-5; TRBD2 agrees at 14 bases. The V and J ends lost 5 bases and 5 bases, in that order; junction bases with no gene match: 10. Germline V CDR1 and CDR2: DFQATT, SNEGSKA (reference sequence). The CDR3 runs to 16 residues. CDR3 sequence reads: CSAHPGTSGGLETQYF. The CDR3 bases are TGCAGTGCTCATCCCGGGACTAGCGGGGGCCTGGAGACCCAGTACTTC.

This clonotype came up many times. The gene calls are TRBV5-1 and TRBJ1-6, with TRBD1 matching 9 bases. This CDR3 has 15 amino acids. Trimming removed 8 bases from V and 9 bases from J; junction bases left unmatched: 12. Looked up from germline, CDR1 is SGHRS and CDR2 is YFSETQ. The CDR3 loop is CASSIRETGGSPLHF. The DNA of the CDR3 is TGCGCCAGTTCCATAAGGGAGACAGGGGGTTCACCCCTCCACTTT.

This clonotype was seen ten or more times. The CDR3 spells CASSPITNTGELFF. CDR3 nucleotide sequence: TGTGCCAGCAGCCCGATCACGAACACCGGGGAGCTGTTTTTT. The V gene is TRBV6-5, the J gene TRBJ2-2; D is uncertain. The CDR3 has 14 residues. With 6 bases removed from V and 0 bases from J, the gap between germline ends came to 8 bases. The V gene's germline CDR1 is MNHEY and CDR2 SVGAGI.

The rearrangement joins TRBV2 to TRBJ2-3; D is unresolved. The CDR3 contains 14 residues. V lost 7 bases and J 0 bases, leaving 11 bases between the germline ends. Germline V lookup: CDR1 SNHLY, CDR2 FYNNEI. CDR3 amino acids: CASKRSESTDTQYF. The CDR3 nucleotides are TGTGCCAGCAAGAGGTCGGAGAGCACAGATACGCAGTATTTT.

The chain has TRBV12-5 and TRBJ1-5; 7 bases fit TRBD1. The germline CDR1 and CDR2 sequences are LGHNT and FRNRAP. Trimming removed 6 bases from V and 7 bases from J; junction bases left unmatched: 3. CDR3 length equals 12 residues. As DNA, the CDR3 is TGTGCTAGTGGGACAGGGCAGCAGCCCCAGCATTTT. Amino acids: CASGTGQQPQHF.

In the case of this clonotype: A much larger clone sits a single nucleotide away, making a read error possible. The CDR3 bases are TGTGTCATCAGGGGACTAGCGACCGACTACGAGCAGTACTTC. It encodes CVIRGLATDYEQYF. The chain uses TRBV10-3 and TRBJ2-7, with 10 nucleotides matching TRBD2. The CDR3 runs 14 residues. The germline V gene encodes CDR1 ENHRY and CDR2 SYGVKD.

This clonotype was counted at least ten times. The J gene is TRBJ1-4, the V gene TRBV5-4; 9 nucleotides align to TRBD1. Germline V gene lookup returns CDR1 SGHNT and CDR2 YYREEE (reference sequence). The CDR3 extends over 18 amino acids. Trimming took 4 bases from V and 0 from J; bases not matched to a gene: 10. The CDR3 spells CASSPWTGELATNEKLFF. DNA of the CDR3: TGTGCCAGCAGCCCTTGGACAGGGGAGTTGGCAACTAATGAAAAACTGTTTTTT. The full variable domain, in which reference TRBV5-4 and TRBJ1-4 provide the parts outside the CDR3, is ETGVTQSPTHLIKTRGQQVTLRCSSQSGHNTVSWYQQALGQGPQFIFQYYREEENGRGNFPPRFSGLQFPNYSSELNVNALELDDSALYLCASSPWTGELATNEKLFFGSGTQLSVL.

This clonotype came up many times. The rearrangement joins TRBV6-5 to TRBJ1-1; TRBD1 might be the D (6 bases). The CDR3 is 14 residues long. CDR1 and CDR2 from the germline V gene are MNHEY and SVGAGI. With 5 bases removed from V and 7 bases from J, the gap between germline ends came to 17 bases. The CDR3 loop reads CASSNPGADYEAFF. CDR3 sequence (DNA): TGTGCCAGCAGTAATCCAGGGGCGGACTATGAAGCTTTCTTT.

V usage is TRBV7-3 and J usage is TRBJ1-1; 12 nucleotides match TRBD1. CDR3 length: 15 residues. Trimming cost V 1 base and J 6 bases; bases outside gene matches: 3. From germline, CDR1 is SGHTA and CDR2 FQGTGA. The CDR3 DNA sequence: TGTGCCAGCAGCTTAAAGGGACAGGGGGCCGCTGAAGCTTTCTTT. Residues: CASSLKGQGAAEAFF. The variable domain in full, completed from reference TRBV7-3 and TRBJ1-1, reads GAGVSQTPSNKVTEKGKYVELRCDPISGHTALYWYRQSLGQGPEFLIYFQGTGAADDSGLPNDRFFAVRPEGSVSTLKIQRTERGDSAVYLCASSLKGQGAAEAFFGQGTRLTVV.

The rearrangement uses TRBV28 and TRBJ2-1, with 7 positions matching TRBD1. The ends lost 6 bases at V and 7 bases at J; junction bases unmatched: 9. CDR3 length equals 14 residues. Germline lookup yields CDR1 MDHEN and CDR2 SYDVKM. The CDR3 here is CASSPGQAGNEQFF. The DNA of the CDR3 is TGTGCCAGCAGCCCCGGACAGGCAGGAAATGAGCAGTTCTTC.

Many counts were recorded for this clonotype. The chain carries TRBV27 and TRBJ1-1; 9 bases fit TRBD1. Germline loops: CDR1 MNHEY, CDR2 SMNVEV (reference sequence). V lost 5 bases to trimming and J lost 2 bases; unmatched junction nucleotides: 3. This CDR3 spans 14 amino acids. The CDR3 region has the DNA TGTGCCAGCAGTCCGGGACAGGGAAACACTGAAGCTTTCTTT. Encoded protein: CASSPGQGNTEAFF.

This clonotype was seen more than once but under ten times. This chain uses TRBV24-1 with TRBJ2-3; perhaps TRBD2 as D (6 bases). Germline V CDR1 and CDR2: KGHDR, SFDVKD. This CDR3 is 16 amino acids long. Trimming took 5 bases from V and 6 from J, leaving 20 bases between them. The CDR3 DNA reads TGTGCCACCAGTGTCCCGACCGCGGGCGGGGCTGATACGCAGTATTTT. This translates into CATSVPTAGGADTQYF.

This clonotype was detected a few times. The rearrangement links TRBV5-5 to TRBJ2-1; the match to TRBD2 covers 7 bases. With V trimmed by 2 bases and J by 9 bases, 14 bases remained unmatched. The CDR3 covers 16 residues. The germline V gene encodes CDR1 SGHKS and CDR2 YYEKEE (reference sequence). The CDR3 DNA is TGTGCCAGCAGCTTAATTTTCAGCGGGGATCGGACTGAGCAGTTCTTC. This gives the protein CASSLIFSGDRTEQFF.

This clonotype was counted a few times. This chain's CDR3 is CATSRDRREETQYF. The CDR3 nucleotides are TGTGCCACCAGCAGAGATCGGAGGGAAGAGACCCAGTACTTC. This chain connects TRBV15 to TRBJ2-5; D is possibly TRBD2 (6 bases). CDR1 and CDR2 from the germline V gene are LNHNV and YYDKDF (reference sequence). Trimming shortened V by 0 bases and J by 3 bases, and 8 bases separated the two germline ends. The CDR3 consists of 14 residues.

This clonotype was seen only a few times. This chain links TRBV20-1 with TRBJ2-7, with 10 bases matching TRBD2. The CDR3 totals 16 residues. The V and J ends lost 0 bases and 3 bases, in that order; junction bases with no gene match: 8. In germline, CDR1 is DFQATT, CDR2 SNEGSKA (reference sequence). The CDR3 DNA reads TGCAGTGCTAGAGATAGGGCTAGCGGGGGTTTCTACGAGCAGTACTTC. Residues: CSARDRASGGFYEQYF.

This clonotype was seen repeatedly, ten times or more. This sequence joins TRBV6-2 or TRBV6-3 and TRBJ2-7, with D possibly being TRBD1 (6 bases). The CDR3 contains 14 residues. Germline values: CDR1 MNHEY, CDR2 SVGEGT. Trimming shortened V by 5 bases and J by 0 bases, and 11 bases separated the two germline ends. DNA for the CDR3: TGTGCCAGCAGTCGACAGGAATCCTCCTACGAGCAGTACTTC. It translates to CASSRQESSYEQYF.

J is TRBJ2-7 and V is TRBV12-3 or TRBV12-4; TRBD1 agrees at 8 bases. The J segment lost 1 base and the V segment lost 6 bases, leaving 2 bases of the junction unmatched. This CDR3 is 13 amino acids long. This CDR3 reads CASRGQESYEQYF. The CDR3 DNA reads as TGTGCCAGCAGGGGACAGGAGTCCTACGAGCAGTACTTC.

This clonotype was seen repeatedly, ten times or more. J is TRBJ2-3 and V is TRBV12-3 or TRBV12-4; 10 bases line up with TRBD1. After removal of 6 bases from V and 3 bases from J, the junction contained 6 bases not matched to a gene. CDR3 length: 15 amino acids. The CDR3: CASRETGGATDTQYF. In DNA form, the CDR3 reads TGTGCCAGCAGGGAGACAGGGGGCGCAACAGATACGCAGTATTTT.

This clonotype was picked up a small number of times. V and J are TRBV5-4 and TRBJ2-6, with D unresolved. CDR1 is SGHNT and CDR2 is YYREEE in the germline V gene (reference sequence). The CDR3 loop spans 17 amino acids. The germline V and J ends were trimmed by 0 bases and 0 bases, with 10 bases remaining between them. The CDR3 DNA reads as TGTGCCAGCAGCTTGGCCGAGGTCGTCTCTGGGGCCAACGTCCTGACTTTC. Translating gives CASSLAEVVSGANVLTF.